The subject of this entry is one T cell receptor (beta chain). The data derive from a study of T cells in Graves' hyperthyroidism and ophthalmopathy. The TCR beta CDR3 regions underwent amplification using RNA transcripts as the source. HTBI primers drove first-round RT-PCR of the TCR CDR3. Each CDR3 protein gets one entry after TCRdb re-called the multiplex PCR reads with MiXCR. The data contain roughly 650,000 distinct CDR3 sequences, roughly 16% of them singletons. Trimming removed 5 bases at V and 4 bases at J, with 16 bases between. The CDR3 runs 15 residues. Germline assignment: CDR1 MNHEY and CDR2 SMNVEV (reference sequence).

The sequence was obtained from a woman in her 40s with Graves' ophthalmopathy. The chain combines TRBV27 with TRBJ2-3; weak D call: TRBD2 (6 bases). The sequenced material came from blood. The CDR3 here is CASSRAGGTADTQYF. The CDR3 coding sequence is TGTGCCAGCAGTAGGGCGGGCGGGACGGCAGATACGCAGTATTTT.